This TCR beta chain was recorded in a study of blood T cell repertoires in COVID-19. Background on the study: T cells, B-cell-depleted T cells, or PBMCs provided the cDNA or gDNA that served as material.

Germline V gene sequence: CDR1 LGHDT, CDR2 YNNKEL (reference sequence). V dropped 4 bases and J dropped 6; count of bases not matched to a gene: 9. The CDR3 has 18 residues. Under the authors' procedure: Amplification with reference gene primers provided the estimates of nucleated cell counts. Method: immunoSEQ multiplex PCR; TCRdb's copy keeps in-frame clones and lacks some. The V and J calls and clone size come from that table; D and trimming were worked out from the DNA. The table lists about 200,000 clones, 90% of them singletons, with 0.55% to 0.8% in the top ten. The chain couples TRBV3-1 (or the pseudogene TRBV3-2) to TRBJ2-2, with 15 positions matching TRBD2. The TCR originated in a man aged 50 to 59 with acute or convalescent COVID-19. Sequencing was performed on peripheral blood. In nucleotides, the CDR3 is TGTGCCAGCAGCCGAAATGGACTAGCGGGGGGGCCTTCCGGGGAGCTGTTTTTT. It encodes CASSRNGLAGGPSGELFF.